This T cell receptor (beta chain) was sequenced for a study of cytomegalovirus exposure and HLA in healthy donors. Study-wide points: Some 150 TCR beta chains were listed as cytomegalovirus-associated.

Donors in the study were healthy people who gave bone marrow. With 60 Vbeta and 13 Jbeta primers, the PCR was carried out. Original methodology: Around 9.9 million shared chains were among the approximately 82 million unique TCR beta chains that a later analysis counted. Measured with immunoSEQ multiplex PCR; TCRdb has only the in-frame clones, and not every one. Clone size and V and J calls were adopted from that table, with D and trimming inferred from the DNA. The repertoire holds fewer than 90,000 clones, with about two thirds as singletons. On this clone: Its target is unknown.

The ends lost 3 bases at V and 5 bases at J; junction bases unmatched: 2. Germline CDR1 reads SNHLY; CDR2 reads FYNNEI. This CDR3 has 13 residues. The origin of this receptor is a woman aged 45 to 65 in good health and CMV-seropositive. The V call is TRBV2, the J call TRBJ1-2; 8 nucleotides line up with TRBD1. Sequencing was done on a sample of PBMCs. Here the CDR3 DNA reads TGTGCCAGCAGTGATACAGGGGGATATGGCTACACCTTC. Translated: CASSDTGGYGYTF.